The following is a T cell receptor (beta chain) sequence with its context. This sample is drawn from a study of blood T cell repertoires in COVID-19. The protocol was immunoSEQ multiplex PCR, while the TCRdb copy is restricted to in-frame clones and leaves out a portion. The sample has about 83,000 clones; about 86% are singletons. The CDR3 covers 15 residues. V was pared by 6 bases and J by 9 bases, with 12 bases of the junction left unmatched. Germline CDR1 and CDR2: SGHTA and FQGTGA. The origin of this receptor is a woman of 80 years or more in a cohort sampled during active or convalescent COVID-19. What was sequenced was peripheral blood. The chain carries TRBV7-3 and TRBJ2-1; 9 bases match TRBD2. The DNA of the CDR3 is TGTGCCAGCAGTTCCGGGGGTAGCGGGAGATTTGAGCAGTTCTTC. Encoded protein: CASSSGGSGRFEQFF.